This T cell receptor (gamma chain) was retrieved from a study of gamma-delta chains in newborns, infants, children. The germline gives CDR1 GITISATS, CDR2 ISYDGTV (reference sequence). The CDR3 is 18 amino acids. TCRdb applied CATT to the reads for clone calling. There are more than 150 gamma-chain clones in the sample; approximately 90% occur only once, and about 10% lies in the top ten. J gene calling gave no result, while the V gene is TRGV9. Material: blood, obtained at baseline. The sequence was obtained from a child who was a newborn, infant or young child, either healthy, febrile or measles-vaccinated (not recorded which). This table probably holds off-target reads from a library built for another chain. CDR3 nucleotide sequence: TGTGCCTGTGACACTCTTACTGGGGGATACGATTTGACAGCACAACTCTTCTTT. This translates into CACDTLTGGYDLTAQLFF.